The next 3 T cell receptor beta chains were all read from a single sample in a study of control samples from healthy donors and cancer patients. Repertoires were generated with immunoSEQ multiplex PCR, while TCRdb's copy carries only in-frame clones and drops some. The sample lists some 140,000 clones; roughly 92% were seen once. Sequences were obtained from blood. The receptors were sampled from a man under 40 in good health.

The rearrangement uses TRBV10-3 and TRBJ2-7; 11 positions agree with TRBD1. The CDR3 extends over 15 amino acids. V lost 8 bases, J lost 3 bases, and 9 bases stayed unmatched. Per the germline V gene, CDR1 is ENHRY and CDR2 is SYGVKD. CDR3 DNA sequence: TGTGCCATCGGAGATTCCGGGACAGGGGGCTACGAGCAGTACTTC. Its translation: CAIGDSGTGGYEQYF.

The count of this clone is one. V usage is TRBV23-1 and J usage is TRBJ2-7, with D tentatively TRBD2 (6 bases). TRBV23-1 is treated as an ORF (open reading frame) with a function not yet certain. V was cut by 2 bases and J by 5 bases, with 19 bases left in between. The CDR3 runs 16 residues. The DNA of the CDR3 is TGCGCCAGCAGTCAACCGACTAGTGGGGGTATGGACGAGCAGTACTTC. Translated, it gives CASSQPTSGGMDEQYF.

The rearrangement uses TRBV27 and TRBJ2-7, with TRBD1 matching 9 bases. This CDR3 has 15 residues. Germline lookup yields CDR1 MNHEY and CDR2 SMNVEV (reference sequence). V was clipped by 4 bases and J by 4 bases; unmatched bases: 8. The CDR3 spells CASSSPGTGQYEQYF. In DNA, the CDR3 is TGTGCCAGCAGTTCCCCCGGGACAGGGCAGTACGAGCAGTACTTC.